Presented here are 27 T cell receptor beta chains from one specimen sequenced in a study of T cells after posttransplantation cyclophosphamide (dated by TCRdb to about 2016). Library construction relied on the immunoSEQ multiplex PCR assay. TCRdb obtained this table from immuneACCESS and retained in-frame rearrangements with V and J assigned. These tables miss some clones; where compared with another copy, unresolved V genes account for less than half of the shortfall, and the remainder is unexplained. The sample records about 52,000 clones, 94% of which are singletons. Clones ranked in the top ten supply 2.9% of the sample. Material: PBMCs. The receptors derive from a woman between 25 and 40 years old in good health and a related stem cell transplant donor.

This rearrangement joins TRBV9 to TRBJ1-1; D gene uncertain. The CDR3 has 13 amino acids. The V and J ends lost 1 base and 0 bases respectively, with 4 bases between them. The germline V gene has CDR1 SGDLS and CDR2 YYNGEE. Written as DNA, the CDR3 is TGTGCCAGCAGCGTAACGGTGAACACTGAAGCTTTCTTT. This gives the protein CASSVTVNTEAFF.

This clone has only one observation. The chain links TRBV11-2 to TRBJ2-7; maybe TRBD2 (5 bases). Trimming stripped 0 bases from V and 6 bases from J, with 9 bases between. CDR3 length: 13 residues. The V gene's germline CDR1 is SGHAT and CDR2 FQNNGV. The CDR3 here is CASSLEAGVEQYF. The CDR3 region has the DNA TGTGCCAGCAGCTTAGAAGCCGGGGTCGAGCAGTACTTC.

This chain links TRBV18 with TRBJ1-6, with D tentatively TRBD1 (6 bases). Germline CDR1 and CDR2: KGHSH and LQKENI. The CDR3 consists of 14 residues. Trimming cost V 4 bases and J 5 bases, with 9 bases left between them. The CDR3 sequence: CASSLGQNNSPLHF. CDR3 DNA: TGTGCCAGCTCACTAGGACAGAATAATTCACCCCTCCACTTT.

The chain links TRBV28 to TRBJ2-5; D perhaps matches TRBD2 (5 bases). CDR3 length equals 13 residues. Trimming took 7 bases from V and 0 from J, leaving 9 bases between them. CDR1 is MDHEN and CDR2 is SYDVKM in the germline V gene. The CDR3: CASIRGDQETQYF. CDR3 coding DNA: TGTGCCAGCATACGGGGAGACCAAGAGACCCAGTACTTC. Full variable domain (remainder filled in from reference TRBV28 and TRBJ2-5): DVKVTQSSRYLVKRTGEKVFLECVQDMDHENMFWYRQDPGLGLRLIYFSYDVKMKEKGDIPEGYSVSREKKERFSLILESASTNQTSMYLCASIRGDQETQYFGPGTRLLVL.

The V gene is TRBV30, the J gene TRBJ1-5; D is ambiguous. The CDR3 covers 14 residues. V shed 2 bases and J shed 1 base, with 9 bases lying between them. Germline V gives CDR1 GTSNPN, CDR2 SVGIG (reference sequence). CDR3 residues: CAWSYGGSNQPQHF. The CDR3 DNA is TGTGCCTGGAGTTATGGAGGAAGCAATCAGCCCCAGCATTTT.

This chain links TRBV6-5 with TRBJ2-1, with TRBD2 as a possible D gene (6 bases). Trimming stripped 0 bases from V and 8 bases from J, with 11 bases between. Germline CDR1 MNHEY, CDR2 SVGAGI. There are 14 residues in the CDR3. CDR3 loop: CASSYSGRGDEQFF. The CDR3 nucleotides are TGTGCCAGCAGTTACTCCGGGAGAGGGGATGAGCAGTTCTTC.

The V and J genes are TRBV10-3 and TRBJ2-7, with 8 bases aligning to TRBD1. The germline V gene encodes CDR1 ENHRY and CDR2 SYGVKD. Trimming took 5 bases from V and 6 from J; bases not matched to a gene: 15. The CDR3 has 16 amino acids. Here the CDR3 reads CAISNTTGTGEPEQYF. CDR3 DNA: TGTGCCATCAGTAATACAACCGGGACAGGTGAACCCGAGCAGTACTTC.

The V gene is TRBV5-8, the J gene TRBJ1-5; D is undetermined. V lost 2 bases to trimming and J lost 0 bases, with 9 bases between them. This CDR3 region has 15 residues. CDR1 is SGHTS, CDR2 YDEGEE, per germline. The CDR3 sequence: CASSLTGYSNQPQHF. The CDR3 nucleotides are TGTGCCAGCAGCTTAACTGGTTATAGCAATCAGCCCCAGCATTTT.

The chain carries TRBV5-5 and TRBJ1-2; 8 nucleotides align to TRBD1. CDR3 length equals 15 residues. V gave up 3 bases and J gave up 3 bases; unmatched junction bases: 7. Germline CDR1 and CDR2: SGHKS and YYEKEE (reference sequence). The CDR3 reads CASSSVDRGDYGYTF. DNA of the CDR3: TGTGCCAGCAGCTCAGTAGACAGGGGTGACTATGGCTACACCTTC.

The CDR3 coding sequence is TGTGCCAGCAGCCGAGACAGGGATGAAGCTTTCTTT. Protein: CASSRDRDEAFF. The chain carries TRBV11-1 and TRBJ1-1; 7 nucleotides line up with TRBD1. This CDR3 is 12 amino acids long. Germline-derived CDR1 and CDR2 are SGHAT and FQDESV (reference sequence). Trimming took 5 bases from V and 7 from J; bases not matched to a gene: 4.

The CDR3 reads CASSNHRVRYNSPLHF. In DNA form, the CDR3 reads TGTGCTAGTTCAAATCACAGGGTCCGGTATAATTCACCCCTCCACTTT. The V call is TRBV12-5, the J call TRBJ1-6; D might be TRBD1 (6 bases). This CDR3 is 16 amino acids long. From germline, CDR1 is LGHNT and CDR2 FRNRAP. Between the trimmed V and J ends, which lost 8 bases and 4 bases, there was a span of 18 bases.

V and J are TRBV10-2 and TRBJ2-5; TRBD1 is a possible D gene (6 bases). This CDR3 is built from 14 residues. The germline V gene has CDR1 WSHSY and CDR2 SAAADI. V lost 8 bases and J lost 0, with 13 bases in between. Written as DNA, the CDR3 is TGCGCCAGCTCCCTTGACAGGAACCAAGAGACCCAGTACTTC. Its protein is CASSLDRNQETQYF.

This chain connects TRBV5-1 to TRBJ1-2, with D perhaps matching TRBD1 (5 bases). The CDR3 is 14 amino acids. V was cut by 1 base and J by 2 bases, with 9 bases left in between. Germline values: CDR1 SGHRS, CDR2 YFSETQ. The CDR3 nucleotides are TGCGCCAGCAGCTTGAGGGGTGAGAACTATGGCTACACCTTC. Residues: CASSLRGENYGYTF.

J is TRBJ2-5 and V is TRBV2, with TRBD1 identical over 9 bases. The J segment lost 5 bases and the V segment lost 6 bases, leaving 4 bases of the junction unmatched. Germline CDR1 is SNHLY and CDR2 is FYNNEI. This CDR3 is 13 amino acids long. CDR3 DNA sequence: TGTGCCAGCAGCCGTGGACAGGGGGAGACCCAGTACTTC. Its protein is CASSRGQGETQYF. The complete variable domain, with remaining parts taken from reference TRBV2 and TRBJ2-5, reads EPEVTQTPSHQVTQMGQEVILRCVPISNHLYFYWYRQILGQKVEFLVSFYNNEISEKSEIFDDQFSVERPDGSNFTLKIRSTKLEDSAMYFCASSRGQGETQYFGPGTRLLVL.

The V gene is TRBV5-6, the J gene TRBJ1-3; a weak D match, TRBD1 (5 bases). This CDR3 is 13 amino acids long. V shed 4 bases and J shed 4 bases, with 9 bases lying between them. Germline V gene sequence: CDR1 SGHDT, CDR2 YYEEEE. This CDR3 reads CASSRGIGNTIYF. CDR3 DNA sequence: TGTGCCAGCAGCAGGGGTATCGGAAACACCATATATTTT.

This chain uses TRBV6-4 with TRBJ1-1; maybe TRBD1 (6 bases). Germline V gives CDR1 MRHNA, CDR2 SNTAGT. The V end lost 7 bases, the J end lost 1 base, and 10 bases lay between the germline ends. The CDR3 loop spans 13 amino acids. The DNA for the CDR3 is TGTGCCAGCAAAGGACAGCCGAACACTGAAGCTTTCTTT. Its protein product is CASKGQPNTEAFF.

Note on this clone: Sequence at one end of the junction differs from germline and may be a read error. V usage is TRBV4-1 and J usage is TRBJ2-1; perhaps TRBD2 as D (5 bases). The CDR3 contains 14 residues. CDR1 and CDR2 (germline): MGHRA, YSYEKL. CDR3 amino acids: CASSQATVPGSRVF. The CDR3 DNA follows: TGCGCCAGCAGCCAAGCCACGGTTCCGGGAAGTCGGGTCTTC.

Here the CDR3 reads CASSLDRGGEQFF. The CDR3 DNA sequence: TGTGCCAGCAGCTTGGACAGGGGAGGTGAGCAGTTCTTC. The rearrangement links TRBV5-6 to TRBJ2-1, with D possibly TRBD1 on 7 matching bases. V lost 0 bases and J lost 9, with 10 bases in between. CDR3 length: 13 amino acids. Per germline, CDR1 SGHDT and CDR2 YYEEEE. The variable domain in full, with the rest retrieved from reference TRBV5-6 and TRBJ2-1, is DAGVTQSPTHLIKTRGQQVTLRCSPKSGHDTVSWYQQALGQGPQFIFQYYEEEERQRGNFPDRFSGHQFPNYSSELNVNALLLGDSALYLCASSLDRGGEQFFGPGTRLTVL.

The chain combines TRBV19 with TRBJ1-5; a weak D match, TRBD1 (5 bases). Per germline, CDR1 LNHDA and CDR2 SQIVND (reference sequence). Trimming pared 8 bases from V and 0 bases from J, leaving 17 bases between. This CDR3 region has 16 residues. The CDR3 reads CASRDFGGYSNQPQHF. The CDR3 nucleotides are TGTGCCAGTCGGGACTTCGGGGGATATAGCAATCAGCCCCAGCATTTT.

The chain is built from TRBV28 and TRBJ1-2; the match to TRBD1 covers 7 bases. Germline V gene data show CDR1 as MDHEN and CDR2 as SYDVKM. The CDR3 contains 13 residues. With 7 bases clipped from V and 3 bases from J, the junction kept 5 bases outside the gene matches. The CDR3 protein is CASTSTGDYGYTF. CDR3 bases: TGTGCCAGCACCTCCACAGGGGACTATGGCTACACCTTC.

The chain combines TRBV4-2 with TRBJ1-5, with 12 bases lining up with TRBD1. The CDR3 covers 16 residues. V lost 5 bases and J lost 5; bases outside the gene matches: 7. Germline V CDR1 and CDR2: LGHNA, YNFKEQ. CDR3 loop: CASSSPGTGGDQPQHF. The CDR3 nucleotides read TGTGCCAGCAGCTCTCCCGGGACAGGGGGCGATCAGCCCCAGCATTTT.

This chain links TRBV10-3 with TRBJ2-1, with D perhaps TRBD1 (6 bases). Germline assignment: CDR1 ENHRY and CDR2 SYGVKD. CDR3 length: 15 residues. Trimming removed 1 base at V and 4 bases at J, with 11 bases between. The CDR3 spells CAISELGGTYNEQFF. The CDR3 region has the DNA TGTGCCATCAGTGAGTTAGGGGGAACATACAATGAGCAGTTCTTC.

The chain is built from TRBV19 and TRBJ1-1; 7 nucleotides match TRBD1. The CDR3 sequence is 13 residues long. The junction had 8 bases not matched to a gene; V was cut back by 9 bases and J by 4 bases. Germline-derived CDR1 and CDR2 are LNHDA and SQIVND (reference sequence). The CDR3 DNA reads as TGTGCCAGCAGGACAGGTCGCCGCACTGAAGCTTTCTTT. Encoded protein: CASRTGRRTEAFF. Full variable domain (outside the CDR3, taken from reference TRBV19 and TRBJ1-1): DGGITQSPKYLFRKEGQNVTLSCEQNLNHDAMYWYRQDPGQGLRLIYYSQIVNDFQKGDIAEGYSVSREKKESFPLTVTSAQKNPTAFYLCASRTGRRTEAFFGQGTRLTVV.

The chain uses TRBV7-6 and TRBJ2-2, with 8 bases that match TRBD1. The trim removed 8 bases at V and 0 bases at J, leaving 11 bases unmatched. Germline loops: CDR1 SGHVS, CDR2 FNYEAQ. The CDR3 runs to 17 residues. The CDR3 loop reads CASGRAGGGSNTGELFF. The DNA of the CDR3 is TGTGCCAGCGGGCGGGCAGGGGGCGGTTCGAACACCGGGGAGCTGTTTTTT.

The chain couples TRBV5-1 to TRBJ2-1; 12 bases are shared with TRBD2. J was trimmed by 0 bases and V by 1 base; bases with no gene match: 2. The CDR3 sequence is 17 residues long. Looked up from germline, CDR1 is SGHRS and CDR2 is YFSETQ. CDR3 loop: CASSLTSGGYSYNEQFF. Written as DNA, the CDR3 is TGCGCCAGCAGCTTGACTAGCGGGGGGTACTCCTACAATGAGCAGTTCTTC.

The chain combines TRBV11-2 with TRBJ1-2; 9 nucleotides match TRBD1. The CDR3 contains 15 residues. Germline V gene sequence: CDR1 SGHAT, CDR2 FQNNGV. J gave up 4 bases and V 1 base, and 4 bases lay outside the gene matches. This chain's CDR3 is CASSLAPGQGYGYTF. The CDR3 coding sequence is TGTGCCAGCAGCTTAGCCCCGGGACAGGGCTATGGCTACACCTTC.

The V call is TRBV21-1, the J call TRBJ2-3; the table's D call TRBD2 went unverified against the DNA. TRBV21-1 is reported as a pseudogene. This CDR3 is 19 amino acids long. In DNA form, the CDR3 reads TGTGCCAGCAGCAAACTCGGGACTAGCGGGGGCAATAGCACAGATACGCAGTATTTT. Protein product: CASSKLGTSGGNSTDTQYF.